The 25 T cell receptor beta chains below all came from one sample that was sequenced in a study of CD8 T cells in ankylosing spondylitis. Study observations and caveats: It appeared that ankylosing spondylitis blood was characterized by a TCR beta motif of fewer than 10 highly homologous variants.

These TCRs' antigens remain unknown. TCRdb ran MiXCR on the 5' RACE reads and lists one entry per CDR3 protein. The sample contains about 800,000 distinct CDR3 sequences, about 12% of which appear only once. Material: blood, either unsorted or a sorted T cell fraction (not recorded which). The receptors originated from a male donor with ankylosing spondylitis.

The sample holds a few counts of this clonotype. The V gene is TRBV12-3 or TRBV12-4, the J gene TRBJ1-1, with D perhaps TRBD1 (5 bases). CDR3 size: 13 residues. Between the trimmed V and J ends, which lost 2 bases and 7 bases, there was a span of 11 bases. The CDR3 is CASSLLTANEAFF. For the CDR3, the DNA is TGTGCCAGCAGTTTACTGACAGCCAATGAAGCTTTCTTT.

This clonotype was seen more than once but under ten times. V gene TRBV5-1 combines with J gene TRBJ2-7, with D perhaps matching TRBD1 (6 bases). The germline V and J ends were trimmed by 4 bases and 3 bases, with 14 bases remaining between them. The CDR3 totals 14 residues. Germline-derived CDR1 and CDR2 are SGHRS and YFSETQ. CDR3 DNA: TGCGCCAGCAGCACCAGGGACACATACTACGAGCAGTACTTC. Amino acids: CASSTRDTYYEQYF.

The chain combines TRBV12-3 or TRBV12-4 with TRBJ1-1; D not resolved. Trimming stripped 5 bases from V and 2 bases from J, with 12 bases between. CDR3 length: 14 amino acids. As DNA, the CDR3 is TGTGCCAGCAGTCCCCTTCTATCTAACACTGAAGCTTTCTTT. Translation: CASSPLLSNTEAFF.

CDR3 in DNA: TGCGCCAGCAGCTGGATCCACGGAGCAGGGAACACTGAAGCTTTCTTT. It specifies CASSWIHGAGNTEAFF. The V call is TRBV4-3, the J call TRBJ1-1; D not resolved. The germline gives CDR1 LGHNA, CDR2 YSLEER. V lost 5 bases, J lost 1 base, and 17 bases lay in between. CDR3 length: 16 amino acids.

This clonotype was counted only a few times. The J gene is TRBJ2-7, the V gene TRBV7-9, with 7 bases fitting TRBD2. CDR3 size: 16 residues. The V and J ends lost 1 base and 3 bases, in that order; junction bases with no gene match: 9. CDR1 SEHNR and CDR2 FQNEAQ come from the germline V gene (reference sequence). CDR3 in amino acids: CASSLGPAGTIYEQYF. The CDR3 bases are TGTGCCAGCAGCTTAGGTCCAGCGGGGACCATCTACGAGCAGTACTTC.

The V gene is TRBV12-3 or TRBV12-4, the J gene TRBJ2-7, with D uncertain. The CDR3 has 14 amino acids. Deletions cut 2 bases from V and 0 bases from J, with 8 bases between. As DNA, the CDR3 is TGTGCCAGCAGTTTAACACGGATCTCCTACGAGCAGTACTTC. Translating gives CASSLTRISYEQYF.

The CDR3 bases are TGTGCCAGCAGCTTAACGAATGGGCCCTACAATGAGCAGTTCTTC. It specifies CASSLTNGPYNEQFF. This chain links TRBV7-3 with TRBJ2-1, with D uncertain. Trimming pared 0 bases from V and 2 bases from J, leaving 8 bases between. Germline V gene data show CDR1 as SGHTA and CDR2 as FQGTGA. The CDR3 extends over 15 amino acids.

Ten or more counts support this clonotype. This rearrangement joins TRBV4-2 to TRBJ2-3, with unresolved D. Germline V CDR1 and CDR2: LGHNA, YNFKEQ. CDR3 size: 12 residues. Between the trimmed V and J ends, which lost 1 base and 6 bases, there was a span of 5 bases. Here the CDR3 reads CASSQVGDTQYF. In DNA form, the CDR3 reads TGTGCCAGCAGCCAAGTGGGGGATACGCAGTATTTT.

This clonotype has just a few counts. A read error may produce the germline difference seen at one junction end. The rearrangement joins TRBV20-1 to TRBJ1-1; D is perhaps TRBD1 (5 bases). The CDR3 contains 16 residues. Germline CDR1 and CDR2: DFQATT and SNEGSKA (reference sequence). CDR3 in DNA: TGCAGTGCTAGAGTCCCGGGGCGGGGAGATAACACTGAAGCCTTCTTT. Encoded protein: CSARVPGRGDNTEAFF.

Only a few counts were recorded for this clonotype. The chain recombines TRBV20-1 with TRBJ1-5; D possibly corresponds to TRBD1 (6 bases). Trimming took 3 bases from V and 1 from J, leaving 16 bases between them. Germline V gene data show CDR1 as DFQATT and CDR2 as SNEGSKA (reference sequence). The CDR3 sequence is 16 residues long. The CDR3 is CSARVIRGESNQPQHF. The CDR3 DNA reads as TGCAGTGCTAGGGTAATTAGGGGGGAGAGCAATCAGCCCCAGCATTTT.

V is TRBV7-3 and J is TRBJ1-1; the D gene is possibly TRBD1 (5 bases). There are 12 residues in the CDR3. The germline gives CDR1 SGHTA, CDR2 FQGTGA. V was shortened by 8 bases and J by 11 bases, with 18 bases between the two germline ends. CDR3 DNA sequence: TGTGCCAGCGGACCGGGTCTCGGGGCCGCTTTCTTT. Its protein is CASGPGLGAAFF.

The CDR3 spells CASSRLRGSTNEKLFF. The CDR3 nucleotides read TGTGCCAGCAGCCGATTACGGGGATCAACTAATGAAAAACTGTTTTTT. The chain links TRBV5-6 to TRBJ1-4; D not certain. V was cut by 4 bases and J by 0 bases, with 13 bases left in between. Looked up from germline, CDR1 is SGHDT and CDR2 is YYEEEE. The CDR3 covers 16 residues.

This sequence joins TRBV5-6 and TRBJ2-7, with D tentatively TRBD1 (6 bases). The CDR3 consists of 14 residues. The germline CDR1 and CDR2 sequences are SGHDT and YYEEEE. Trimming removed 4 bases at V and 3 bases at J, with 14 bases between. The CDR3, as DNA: TGTGCCAGCAGCCTAAGACAGGCGAACTACGAGCAGTACTTC. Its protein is CASSLRQANYEQYF. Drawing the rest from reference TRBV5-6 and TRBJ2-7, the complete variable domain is DAGVTQSPTHLIKTRGQQVTLRCSPKSGHDTVSWYQQALGQGPQFIFQYYEEEERQRGNFPDRFSGHQFPNYSSELNVNALLLGDSALYLCASSLRQANYEQYFGPGTRLTVT.

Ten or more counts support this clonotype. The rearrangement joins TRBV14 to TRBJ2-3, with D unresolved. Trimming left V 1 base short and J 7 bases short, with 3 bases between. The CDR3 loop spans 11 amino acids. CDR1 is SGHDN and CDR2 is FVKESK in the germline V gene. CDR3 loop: CASSQVHTQYF. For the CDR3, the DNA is TGTGCCAGCAGCCAAGTGCATACGCAGTATTTT.

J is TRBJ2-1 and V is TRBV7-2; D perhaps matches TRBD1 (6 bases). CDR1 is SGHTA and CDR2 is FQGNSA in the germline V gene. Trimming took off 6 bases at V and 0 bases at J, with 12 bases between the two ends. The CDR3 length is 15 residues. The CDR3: CASSTGPVSYNEQFF. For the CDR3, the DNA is TGTGCCAGCAGTACAGGGCCAGTCTCCTACAATGAGCAGTTCTTC.

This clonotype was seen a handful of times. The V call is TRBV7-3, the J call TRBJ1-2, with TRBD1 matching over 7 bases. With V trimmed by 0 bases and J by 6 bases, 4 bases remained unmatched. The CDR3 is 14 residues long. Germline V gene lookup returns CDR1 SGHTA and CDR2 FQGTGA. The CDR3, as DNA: TGTGCCAGCAGCTTAACCGGGACAGAGAATGGCTACACCTTC. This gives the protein CASSLTGTENGYTF.

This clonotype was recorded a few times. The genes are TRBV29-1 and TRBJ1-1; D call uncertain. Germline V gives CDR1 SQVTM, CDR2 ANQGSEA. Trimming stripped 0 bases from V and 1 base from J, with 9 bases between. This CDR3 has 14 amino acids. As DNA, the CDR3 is TGCAGCGTTGAAGAGGGTAGCTGGAACACTGAAGCTTTCTTT. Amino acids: CSVEEGSWNTEAFF.

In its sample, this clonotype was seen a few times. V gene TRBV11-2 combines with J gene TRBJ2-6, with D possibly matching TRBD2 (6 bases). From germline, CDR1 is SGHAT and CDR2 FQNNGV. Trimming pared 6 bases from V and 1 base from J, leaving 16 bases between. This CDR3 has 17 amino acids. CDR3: CASSIAGTSSGANVLTF. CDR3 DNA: TGTGCCAGCAGTATTGCGGGGACCAGTTCTGGGGCCAACGTCCTGACTTTC.

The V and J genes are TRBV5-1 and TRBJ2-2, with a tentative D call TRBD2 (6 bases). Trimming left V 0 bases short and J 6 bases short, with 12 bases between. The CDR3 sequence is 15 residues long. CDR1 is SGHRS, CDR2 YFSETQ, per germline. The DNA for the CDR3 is TGCGCCAGCAGCTTGGGGGACTCCCGCCCCGGGGAGCTGTTTTTT. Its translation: CASSLGDSRPGELFF.

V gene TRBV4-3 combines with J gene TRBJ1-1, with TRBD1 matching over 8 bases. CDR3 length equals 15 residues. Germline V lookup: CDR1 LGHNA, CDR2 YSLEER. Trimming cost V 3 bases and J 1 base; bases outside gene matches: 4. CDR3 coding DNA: TGCGCCAGCAGCCAGGTCAGGGGGCGGAACACTGAAGCTTTCTTT. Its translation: CASSQVRGRNTEAFF.

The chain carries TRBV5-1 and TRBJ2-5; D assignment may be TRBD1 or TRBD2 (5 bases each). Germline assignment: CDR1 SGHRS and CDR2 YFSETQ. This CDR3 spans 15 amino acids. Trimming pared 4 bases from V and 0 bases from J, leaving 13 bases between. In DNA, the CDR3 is TGCGCCAGCAGCGGTTCGTCGGGGCACCAAGAGACCCAGTACTTC. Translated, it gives CASSGSSGHQETQYF.

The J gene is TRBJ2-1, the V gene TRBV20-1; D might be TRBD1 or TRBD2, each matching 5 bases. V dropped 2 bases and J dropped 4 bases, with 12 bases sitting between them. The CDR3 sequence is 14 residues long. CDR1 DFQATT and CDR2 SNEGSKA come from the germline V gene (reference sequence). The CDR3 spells CSARLGPIYNEQFF. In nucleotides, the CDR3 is TGCAGTGCTAGACTGGGACCTATTTACAATGAGCAGTTCTTC.

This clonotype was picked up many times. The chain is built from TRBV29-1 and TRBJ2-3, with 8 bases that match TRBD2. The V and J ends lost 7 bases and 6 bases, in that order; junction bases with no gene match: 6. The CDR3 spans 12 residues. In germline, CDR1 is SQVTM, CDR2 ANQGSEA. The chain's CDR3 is CSARTSRDTQYF. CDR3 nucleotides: TGCAGCGCTCGGACTAGCCGGGATACGCAGTATTTT.

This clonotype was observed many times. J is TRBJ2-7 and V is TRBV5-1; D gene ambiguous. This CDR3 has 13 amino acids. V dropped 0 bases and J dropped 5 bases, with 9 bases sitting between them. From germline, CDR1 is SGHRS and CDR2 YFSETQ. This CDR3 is CASSLADWDEQYF. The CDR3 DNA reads TGCGCCAGCAGCTTGGCCGACTGGGACGAGCAGTACTTC.

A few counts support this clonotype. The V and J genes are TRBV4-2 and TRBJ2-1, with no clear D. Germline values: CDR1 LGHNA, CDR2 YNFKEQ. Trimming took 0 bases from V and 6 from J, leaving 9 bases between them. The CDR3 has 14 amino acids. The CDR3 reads CASSQEPTSNEQFF. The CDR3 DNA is TGTGCCAGCAGCCAAGAACCGACAAGCAATGAGCAGTTCTTC.